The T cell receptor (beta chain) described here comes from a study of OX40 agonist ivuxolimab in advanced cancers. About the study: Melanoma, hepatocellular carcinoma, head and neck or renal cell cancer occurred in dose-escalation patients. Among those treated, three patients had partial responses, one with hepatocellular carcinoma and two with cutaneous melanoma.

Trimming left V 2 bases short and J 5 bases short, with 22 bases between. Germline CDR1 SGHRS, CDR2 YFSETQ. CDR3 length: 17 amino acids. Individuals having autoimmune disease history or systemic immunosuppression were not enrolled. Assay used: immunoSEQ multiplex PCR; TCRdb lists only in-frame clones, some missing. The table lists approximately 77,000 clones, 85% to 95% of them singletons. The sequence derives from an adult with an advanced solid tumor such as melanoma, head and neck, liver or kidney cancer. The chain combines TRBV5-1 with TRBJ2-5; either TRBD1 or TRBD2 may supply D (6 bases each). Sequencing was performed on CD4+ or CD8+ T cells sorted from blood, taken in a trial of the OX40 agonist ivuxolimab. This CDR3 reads CASSFTIPGARGETQYF. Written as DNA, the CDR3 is TGCGCCAGCAGCTTCACTATCCCGGGGGCTAGGGGGGAGACCCAGTACTTC. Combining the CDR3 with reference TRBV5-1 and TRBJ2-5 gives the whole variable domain KAGVTQTPRYLIKTRGQQVTLSCSPISGHRSVSWYQQTPGQGLQFLFEYFSETQRNKGNFPGRFSGRQFSNSRSEMNVSTLELGDSALYLCASSFTIPGARGETQYFGPGTRLLVL.